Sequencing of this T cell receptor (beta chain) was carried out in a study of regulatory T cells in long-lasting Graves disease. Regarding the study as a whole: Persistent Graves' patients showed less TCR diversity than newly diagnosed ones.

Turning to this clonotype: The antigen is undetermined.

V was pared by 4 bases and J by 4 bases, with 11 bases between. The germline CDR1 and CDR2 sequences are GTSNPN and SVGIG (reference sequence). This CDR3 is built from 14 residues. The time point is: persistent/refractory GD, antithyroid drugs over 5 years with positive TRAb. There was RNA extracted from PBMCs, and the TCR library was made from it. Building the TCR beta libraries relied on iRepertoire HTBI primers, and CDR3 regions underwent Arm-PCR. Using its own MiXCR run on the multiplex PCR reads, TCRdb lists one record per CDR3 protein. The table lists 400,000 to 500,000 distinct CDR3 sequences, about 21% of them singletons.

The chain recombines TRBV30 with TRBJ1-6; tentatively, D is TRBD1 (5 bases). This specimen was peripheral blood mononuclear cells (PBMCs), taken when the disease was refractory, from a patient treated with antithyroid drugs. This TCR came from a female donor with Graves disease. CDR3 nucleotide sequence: TGTGCCTGGAAGGCAGGGCCTTATAATTCACCCCTCCACTTT. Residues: CAWKAGPYNSPLHF.